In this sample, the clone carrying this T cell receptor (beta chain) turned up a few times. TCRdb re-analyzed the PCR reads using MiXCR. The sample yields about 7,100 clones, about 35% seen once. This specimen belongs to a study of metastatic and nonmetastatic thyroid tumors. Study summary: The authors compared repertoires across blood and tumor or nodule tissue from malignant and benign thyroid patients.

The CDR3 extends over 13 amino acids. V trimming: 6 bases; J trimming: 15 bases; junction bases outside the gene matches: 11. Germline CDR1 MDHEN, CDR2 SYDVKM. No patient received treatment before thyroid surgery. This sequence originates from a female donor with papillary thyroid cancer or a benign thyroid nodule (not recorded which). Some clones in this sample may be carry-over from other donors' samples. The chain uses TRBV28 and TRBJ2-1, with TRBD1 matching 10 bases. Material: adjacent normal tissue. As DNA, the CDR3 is TGTGCCAGCAGGCAGACAGGGGGCTCTACGTGGTTCTTC. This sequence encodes CASRQTGGSTWFF.